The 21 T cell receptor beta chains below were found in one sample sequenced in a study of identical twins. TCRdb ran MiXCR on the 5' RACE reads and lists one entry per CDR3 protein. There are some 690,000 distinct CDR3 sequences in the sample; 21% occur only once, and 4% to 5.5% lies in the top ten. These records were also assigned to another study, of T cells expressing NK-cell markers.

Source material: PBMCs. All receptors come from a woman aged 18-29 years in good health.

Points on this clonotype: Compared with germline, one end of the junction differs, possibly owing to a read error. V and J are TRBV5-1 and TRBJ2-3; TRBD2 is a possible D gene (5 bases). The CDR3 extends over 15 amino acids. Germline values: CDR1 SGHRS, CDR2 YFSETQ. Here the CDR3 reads CASSLGAASTDTQYF. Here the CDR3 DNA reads TGTGCCAGCAGCTTAGGAGCGGCTAGCACAGATACGCAGTATTTT.

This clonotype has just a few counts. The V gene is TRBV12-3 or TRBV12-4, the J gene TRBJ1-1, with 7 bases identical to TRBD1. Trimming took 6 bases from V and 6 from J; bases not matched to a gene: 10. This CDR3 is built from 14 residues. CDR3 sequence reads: CASRGDRVRAEAFF. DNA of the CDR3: TGTGCCAGCAGGGGCGACAGGGTAAGAGCTGAAGCTTTCTTT.

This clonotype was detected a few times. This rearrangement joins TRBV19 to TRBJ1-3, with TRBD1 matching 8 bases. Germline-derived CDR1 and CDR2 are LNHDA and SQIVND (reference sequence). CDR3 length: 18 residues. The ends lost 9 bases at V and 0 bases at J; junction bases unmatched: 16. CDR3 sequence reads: CASADRGVGATSGNTIYF. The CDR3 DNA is TGTGCCAGCGCCGACAGGGGAGTGGGCGCTACCTCTGGAAACACCATATATTTT.

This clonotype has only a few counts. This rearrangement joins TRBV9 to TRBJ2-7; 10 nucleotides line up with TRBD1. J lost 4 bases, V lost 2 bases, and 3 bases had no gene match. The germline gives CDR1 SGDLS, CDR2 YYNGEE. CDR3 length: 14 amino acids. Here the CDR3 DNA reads TGTGCCAGCAGCGTTGGGACAGGGGCATACGAGCAGTACTTC. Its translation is CASSVGTGAYEQYF.

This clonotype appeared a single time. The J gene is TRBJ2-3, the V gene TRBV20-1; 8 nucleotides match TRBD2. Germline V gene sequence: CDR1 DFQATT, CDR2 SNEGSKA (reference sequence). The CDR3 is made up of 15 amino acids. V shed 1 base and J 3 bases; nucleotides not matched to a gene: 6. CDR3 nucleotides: TGCAGTGCTAGAGGCGAGCGGGAGAGGACAGATACGCAGTATTTT. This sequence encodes CSARGERERTDTQYF.

The CDR3 is CASSLPTEPEAFF. In DNA, the CDR3 is TGTGCCAGCAGCTTGCCAACCGAGCCTGAAGCTTTCTTT. V is TRBV7-9 and J is TRBJ1-1; no clear D gene. The germline gives CDR1 SEHNR, CDR2 FQNEAQ (reference sequence). V was pared by 3 bases and J by 6 bases, with 11 bases between. CDR3 size: 13 residues. Supplemented by reference TRBV7-9 and TRBJ1-1, the full variable domain reads DTGVSQNPRHKITKRGQNVTFRCDPISEHNRLYWYRQTLGQGPEFLTYFQNEAQLEKSRLLSDRFSAERPKGSFSTLEIQRTEQGDSAMYLCASSLPTEPEAFFGQGTRLTVV.

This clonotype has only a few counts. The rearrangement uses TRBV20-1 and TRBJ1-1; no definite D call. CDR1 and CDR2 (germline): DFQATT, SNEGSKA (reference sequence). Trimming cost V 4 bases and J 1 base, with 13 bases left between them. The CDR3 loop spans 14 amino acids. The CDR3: CSAMIPGRNTEAFF. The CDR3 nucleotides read TGCAGTGCTATGATTCCGGGTAGGAACACTGAAGCTTTCTTT.

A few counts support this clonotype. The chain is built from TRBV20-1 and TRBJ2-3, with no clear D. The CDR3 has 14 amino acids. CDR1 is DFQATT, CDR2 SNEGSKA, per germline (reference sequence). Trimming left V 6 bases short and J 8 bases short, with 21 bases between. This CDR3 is CSALEMAGASTQYF. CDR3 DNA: TGCAGTGCCTTAGAGATGGCAGGAGCGAGTACGCAGTATTTT.

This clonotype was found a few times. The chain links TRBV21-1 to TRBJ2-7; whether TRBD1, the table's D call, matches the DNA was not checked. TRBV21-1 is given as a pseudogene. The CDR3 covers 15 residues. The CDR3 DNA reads TGTGCCAGCACTCACCTGGGGCTCCCGGGATACGAGCAGTACTTC. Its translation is CASTHLGLPGYEQYF.

CDR3 sequence: CASSRTRERYEQYF. The CDR3 DNA reads TGTGCCAGCAGCCGGACTAGGGAGCGCTACGAGCAGTACTTC. The J gene is TRBJ2-7, the V gene TRBV7-9, with 7 bases lining up with TRBD2. J lost 3 bases, V lost 5 bases, and 7 bases had no gene match. Germline CDR1 is SEHNR and CDR2 is FQNEAQ (reference sequence). This CDR3 comprises 14 residues.

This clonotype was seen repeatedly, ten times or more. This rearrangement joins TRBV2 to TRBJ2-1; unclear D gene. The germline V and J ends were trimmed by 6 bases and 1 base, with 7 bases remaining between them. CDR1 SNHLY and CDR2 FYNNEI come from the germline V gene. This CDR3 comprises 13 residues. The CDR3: CASSDTSYNEQFF. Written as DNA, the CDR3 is TGTGCCAGCAGCGACACATCCTACAATGAGCAGTTCTTC.

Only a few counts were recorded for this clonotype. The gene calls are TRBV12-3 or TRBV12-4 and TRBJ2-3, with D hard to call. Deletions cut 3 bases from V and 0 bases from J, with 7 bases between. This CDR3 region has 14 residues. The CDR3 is CASSFPRSTDTQYF. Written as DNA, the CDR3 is TGTGCCAGCAGTTTCCCGAGGAGCACAGATACGCAGTATTTT.

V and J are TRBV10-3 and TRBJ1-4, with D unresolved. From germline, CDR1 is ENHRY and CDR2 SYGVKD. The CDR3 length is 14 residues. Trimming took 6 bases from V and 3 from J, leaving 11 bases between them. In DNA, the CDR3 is TGTGCCATCAGCCTCGGTGGGGCTAATGAAAAACTGTTTTTT. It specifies CAISLGGANEKLFF.

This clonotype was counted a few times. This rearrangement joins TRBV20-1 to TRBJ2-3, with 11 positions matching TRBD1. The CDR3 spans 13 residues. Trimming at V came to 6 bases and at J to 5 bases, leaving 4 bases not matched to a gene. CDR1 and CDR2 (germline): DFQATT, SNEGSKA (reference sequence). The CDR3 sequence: CSAWTGGVDTQYF. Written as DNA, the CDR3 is TGCAGTGCATGGACAGGGGGCGTAGATACGCAGTATTTT.

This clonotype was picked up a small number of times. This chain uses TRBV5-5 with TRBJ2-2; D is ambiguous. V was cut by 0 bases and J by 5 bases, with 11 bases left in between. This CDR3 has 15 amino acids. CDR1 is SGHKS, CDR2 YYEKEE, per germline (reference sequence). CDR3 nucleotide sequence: TGTGCCAGCAGCTTGGGGGCTATGGCAACCGGGGAGCTGTTTTTT. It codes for CASSLGAMATGELFF.

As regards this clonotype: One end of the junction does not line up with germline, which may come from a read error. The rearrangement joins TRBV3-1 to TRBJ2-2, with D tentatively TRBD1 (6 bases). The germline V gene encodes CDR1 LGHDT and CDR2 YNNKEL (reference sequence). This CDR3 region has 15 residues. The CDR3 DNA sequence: TGCGCCAGCAGCCAGGGGACAACGAACACCGGGGAGCTGTTTTTT. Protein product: CASSQGTTNTGELFF.

The CDR3 sequence: CSAPRPASYTEAFF. CDR3 DNA: TGCAGTGCTCCCCGCCCGGCCTCCTACACTGAAGCTTTCTTT. This chain links TRBV20-1 with TRBJ1-1; D uncertain. The CDR3 length is 14 residues. Deletions cut 5 bases from V and 3 bases from J, with 16 bases between. CDR1 is DFQATT, CDR2 SNEGSKA, per germline (reference sequence).

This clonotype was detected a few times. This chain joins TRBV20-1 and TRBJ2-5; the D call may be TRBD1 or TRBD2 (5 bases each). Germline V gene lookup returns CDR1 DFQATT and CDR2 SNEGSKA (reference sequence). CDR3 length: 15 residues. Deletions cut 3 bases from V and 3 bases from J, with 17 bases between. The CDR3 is CSARVGASLEETQYF. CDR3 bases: TGCAGTGCTAGGGTAGGGGCTAGCCTGGAAGAGACCCAGTACTTC.

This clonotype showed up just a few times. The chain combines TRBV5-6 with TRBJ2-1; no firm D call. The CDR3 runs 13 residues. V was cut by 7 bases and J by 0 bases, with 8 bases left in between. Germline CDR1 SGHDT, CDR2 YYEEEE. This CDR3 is CASGVGSYNEQFF. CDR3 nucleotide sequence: TGTGCCAGCGGGGTGGGCTCCTACAATGAGCAGTTCTTC.

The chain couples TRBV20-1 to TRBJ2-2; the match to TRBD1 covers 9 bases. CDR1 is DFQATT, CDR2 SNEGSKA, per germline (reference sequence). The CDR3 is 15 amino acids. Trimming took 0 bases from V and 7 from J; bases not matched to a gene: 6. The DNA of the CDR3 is TGCAGTGCTAGAGAAGCCGGGACAGGGCTCGGGGAGCTGTTTTTT. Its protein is CSAREAGTGLGELFF.

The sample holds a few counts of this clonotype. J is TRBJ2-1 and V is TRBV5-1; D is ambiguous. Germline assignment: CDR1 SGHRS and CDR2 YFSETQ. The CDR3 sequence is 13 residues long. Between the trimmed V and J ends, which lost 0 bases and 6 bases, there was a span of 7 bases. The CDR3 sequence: CASSLEIGNEQFF. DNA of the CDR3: TGCGCCAGCAGCTTGGAGATCGGCAATGAGCAGTTCTTC.